This T cell receptor beta chain was documented in a study of cytomegalovirus exposure and HLA in healthy donors. Both 60 Vbeta primers and 13 Jbeta primers went into the PCR. Profiled with immunoSEQ multiplex PCR; TCRdb holds only in-frame clones, not every one. The data hold approximately 200,000 clones, with roughly four fifths observed a single time. Germline trimming cut 4 bases from V and 5 bases from J; bases unmatched to any gene: 6. CDR3 length equals 15 residues. CDR1 is SGHRS and CDR2 is YFSETQ in the germline V gene. Sequencing was performed on PBMCs. The chain recombines TRBV5-1 with TRBJ2-7; 13 positions match TRBD2. This sequence originates from a man under 40 in good health and CMV-seronegative. The CDR3: CASSGTGTSGNEQYF. The CDR3 region has the DNA TGCGCCAGCAGCGGGACCGGGACTAGCGGGAACGAGCAGTACTTC.